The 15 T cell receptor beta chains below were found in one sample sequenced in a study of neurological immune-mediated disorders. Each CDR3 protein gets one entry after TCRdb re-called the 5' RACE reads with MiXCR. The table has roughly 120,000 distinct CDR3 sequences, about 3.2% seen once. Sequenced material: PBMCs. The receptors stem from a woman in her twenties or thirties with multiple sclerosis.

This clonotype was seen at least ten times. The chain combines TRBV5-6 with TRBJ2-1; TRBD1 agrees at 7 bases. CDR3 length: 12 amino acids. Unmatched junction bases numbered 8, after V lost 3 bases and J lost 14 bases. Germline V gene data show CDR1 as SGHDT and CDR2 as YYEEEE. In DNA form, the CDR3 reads TGTGCCAGCAGCTGGACCGGGACAGTTGAGTTCTTC. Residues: CASSWTGTVEFF.

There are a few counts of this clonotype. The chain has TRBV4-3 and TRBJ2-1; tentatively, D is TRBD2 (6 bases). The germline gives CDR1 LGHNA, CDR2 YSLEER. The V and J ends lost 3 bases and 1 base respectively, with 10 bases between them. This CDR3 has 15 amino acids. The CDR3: CASSHVSGSYNEQFF. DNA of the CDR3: TGCGCCAGCAGCCATGTTAGCGGTTCCTACAATGAGCAGTTCTTC.

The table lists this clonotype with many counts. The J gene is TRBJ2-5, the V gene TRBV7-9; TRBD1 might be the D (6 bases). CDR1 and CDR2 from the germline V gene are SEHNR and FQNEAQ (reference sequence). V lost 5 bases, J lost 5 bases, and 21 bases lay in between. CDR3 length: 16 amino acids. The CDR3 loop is CASSPRWQGLGETQYF. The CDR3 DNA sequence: TGTGCCAGCAGCCCCCGGTGGCAGGGGTTAGGTGAGACCCAGTACTTC.

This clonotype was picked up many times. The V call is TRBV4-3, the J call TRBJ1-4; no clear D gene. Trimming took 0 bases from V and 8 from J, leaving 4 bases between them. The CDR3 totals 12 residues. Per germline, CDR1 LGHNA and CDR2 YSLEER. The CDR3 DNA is TGCGCCAGCAGCCAAGATAAGGAAAAACTGTTTTTT. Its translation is CASSQDKEKLFF.

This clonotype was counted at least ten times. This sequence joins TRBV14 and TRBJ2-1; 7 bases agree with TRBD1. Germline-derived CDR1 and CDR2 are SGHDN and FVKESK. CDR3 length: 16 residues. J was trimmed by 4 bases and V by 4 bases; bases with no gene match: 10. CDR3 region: CASSPRPGTEYNEQFF. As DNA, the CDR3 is TGTGCCAGCAGCCCTCGCCCCGGGACAGAATACAATGAGCAGTTCTTC.

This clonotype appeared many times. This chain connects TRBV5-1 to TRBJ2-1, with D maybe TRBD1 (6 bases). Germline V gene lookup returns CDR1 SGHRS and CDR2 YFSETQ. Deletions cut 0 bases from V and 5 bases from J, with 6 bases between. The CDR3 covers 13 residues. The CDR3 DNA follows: TGCGCCAGCAGCTTGGGGGGGCACAATGAGCAGTTCTTC. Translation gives CASSLGGHNEQFF. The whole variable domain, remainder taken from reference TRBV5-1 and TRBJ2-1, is KAGVTQTPRYLIKTRGQQVTLSCSPISGHRSVSWYQQTPGQGLQFLFEYFSETQRNKGNFPGRFSGRQFSNSRSEMNVSTLELGDSALYLCASSLGGHNEQFFGPGTRLTVL.

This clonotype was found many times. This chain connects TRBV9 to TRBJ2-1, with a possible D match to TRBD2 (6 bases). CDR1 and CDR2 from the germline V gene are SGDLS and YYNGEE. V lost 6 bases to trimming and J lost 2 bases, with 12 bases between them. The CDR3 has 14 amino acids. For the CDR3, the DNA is TGTGCCAGCACGATAGCGGAGACCTACAATGAGCAGTTCTTC. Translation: CASTIAETYNEQFF.

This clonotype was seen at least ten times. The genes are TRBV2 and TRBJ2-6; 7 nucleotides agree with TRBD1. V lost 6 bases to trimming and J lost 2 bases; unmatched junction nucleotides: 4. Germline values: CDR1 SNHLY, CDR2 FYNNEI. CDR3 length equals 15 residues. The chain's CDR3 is CASRGDRAGANVLTF. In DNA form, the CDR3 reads TGTGCCAGCAGGGGGGACAGAGCTGGGGCCAACGTCCTGACTTTC.

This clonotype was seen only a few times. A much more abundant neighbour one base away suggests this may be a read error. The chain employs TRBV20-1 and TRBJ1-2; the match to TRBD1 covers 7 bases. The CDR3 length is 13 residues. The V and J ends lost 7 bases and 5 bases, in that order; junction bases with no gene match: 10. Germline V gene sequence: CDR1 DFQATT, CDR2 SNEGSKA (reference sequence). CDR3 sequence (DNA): TGCAGTGACGTGATGAAGGGGGCGTATGGCTACACCTTC. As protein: CSDVMKGAYGYTF.

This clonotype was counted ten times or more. The CDR3 spells CASSLAGEQYQPQHF. The CDR3, as DNA: TGCGCCAGCAGCTTGGCTGGGGAGCAATATCAGCCCCAGCATTTT. V gene TRBV5-1 combines with J gene TRBJ1-5, with D hard to call. Germline V lookup: CDR1 SGHRS, CDR2 YFSETQ. With 0 bases removed from V and 5 bases from J, the gap between germline ends came to 12 bases. The CDR3 is 15 residues long.

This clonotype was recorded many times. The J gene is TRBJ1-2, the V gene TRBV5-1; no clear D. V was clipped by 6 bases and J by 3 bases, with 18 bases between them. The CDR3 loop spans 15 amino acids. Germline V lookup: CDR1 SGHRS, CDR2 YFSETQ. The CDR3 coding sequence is TGCGCCAGCACGATCCTCCCTTCAGCGGACTATGGCTACACCTTC. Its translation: CASTILPSADYGYTF.

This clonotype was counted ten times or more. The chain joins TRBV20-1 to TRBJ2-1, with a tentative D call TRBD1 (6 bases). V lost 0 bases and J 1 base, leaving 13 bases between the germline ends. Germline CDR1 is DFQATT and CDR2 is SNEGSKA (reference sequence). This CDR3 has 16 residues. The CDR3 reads CSARETQGPSYNEQFF. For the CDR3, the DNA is TGCAGTGCTAGAGAGACCCAGGGGCCGTCCTACAATGAGCAGTTCTTC.

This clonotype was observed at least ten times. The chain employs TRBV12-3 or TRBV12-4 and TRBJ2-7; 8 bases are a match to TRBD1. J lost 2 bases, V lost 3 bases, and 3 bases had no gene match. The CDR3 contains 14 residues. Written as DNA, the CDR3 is TGTGCCAGCAGTTTTGTACAGGGGGCCTACGAGCAGTACTTC. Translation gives CASSFVQGAYEQYF.

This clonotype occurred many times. In nucleotides, the CDR3 is TGTGCCAGCAGTTACGGGTCGGGGGACCTCGGGGAGCTGTTTTTT. It codes for CASSYGSGDLGELFF. This chain connects TRBV6-6 to TRBJ2-2, with a tentative D call TRBD2 (6 bases). The germline gives CDR1 MNHNY, CDR2 SVGAGI (reference sequence). The CDR3 totals 15 residues. V gave up 2 bases and J gave up 7 bases, with 14 bases separating them.

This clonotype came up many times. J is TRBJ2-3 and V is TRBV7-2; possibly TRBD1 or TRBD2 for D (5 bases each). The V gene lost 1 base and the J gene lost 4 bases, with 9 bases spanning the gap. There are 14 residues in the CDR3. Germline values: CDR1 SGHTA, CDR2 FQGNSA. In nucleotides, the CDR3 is TGTGCCAGCAGCTTAGTTGTGGGGGCAGATACGCAGTATTTT. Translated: CASSLVVGADTQYF.